The TCR beta chain under discussion was sequenced for a study of T cell responses to AZD1222 COVID-19 vaccine. As for the study in general: Investigators merged groups given second doses at roughly 4 or roughly 12 weeks.

Overall study results and limits: Donor demographics were predominantly white British with a female majority; clonal diversity may be underestimated. Reportedly, nearly half the spike-specific TCRs target unmutated variant regions. Among AZD1222 vaccinees, only five or six were seropositive at baseline.

The CDR3 extends over 15 amino acids. Germline assignment: CDR1 SGHRS and CDR2 YFSETQ. J lost 8 bases, V lost 8 bases, and 13 bases had no gene match. For this clone: Its specificity is unknown.

Sequenced by immunoSEQ multiplex PCR; TCRdb stores in-frame clones only, minus some. The sample yields 72,000 or so clones, about 92% seen once. The J gene is TRBJ1-4, the V gene TRBV5-1; 9 nucleotides agree with TRBD1. The sample consisted of peripheral blood, taken on day 0 of AZD1222 vaccination. This receptor was taken from an adult in good health. CDR3: CARSRDRAPREKLFF. Written as DNA, the CDR3 is TGCGCCAGGTCCCGGGACAGGGCCCCACGGGAAAAACTGTTTTTT.